The 24 T cell receptor beta chains below all came from one sample that was sequenced in a study of OX40 agonist ivuxolimab in advanced cancers. TCRdb's table, derived via immunoSEQ multiplex PCR, lists solely in-frame clones and lacks some. The data show some 100,000 clones, about 85% seen once. Source: CD4+ or CD8+ T cells sorted from blood, taken in a trial of the OX40 agonist ivuxolimab. The receptors were sampled from an adult with an advanced solid tumor such as melanoma, head and neck, liver or kidney cancer.

The gene calls are TRBV18 and TRBJ1-6; no firm D call. Trimming pared 4 bases from V and 10 bases from J, leaving 11 bases between. CDR3 length equals 13 residues. Looked up from germline, CDR1 is KGHSH and CDR2 is LQKENI. CDR3 bases: TGTGCCAGCTCACGAGATGGGCAATCACCCCTCCACTTT. The encoded protein is CASSRDGQSPLHF. The full variable domain, with the rest looked up from reference TRBV18 and TRBJ1-6, is NAGVMQNPRHLVRRRGQEARLRCSPMKGHSHVYWYRQLPEEGLKFMVYLQKENIIDESGMPKERFSAEFPKEGPSILRIQQVVRGDSAAYFCASSRDGQSPLHFGNGTRLTVT.

The chain uses TRBV7-9 and TRBJ2-7; TRBD1 might be the D (6 bases). Germline CDR1 reads SEHNR; CDR2 reads FQNEAQ (reference sequence). Trimming cost V 8 bases and J 0 bases, with 11 bases left between them. The CDR3 contains 13 residues. CDR3 residues: CASGRQDSYEQYV. In DNA form, the CDR3 reads TGTGCCAGCGGACGACAGGACTCCTACGAGCAGTACGTC.

The chain is built from TRBV10-3 and TRBJ1-2; D might be TRBD1 (5 bases). Germline V CDR1 and CDR2: ENHRY, SYGVKD. Trimming pared 2 bases from V and 6 bases from J, leaving 10 bases between. The CDR3 has 13 residues. DNA for the CDR3: TGTGCCATCAGTGAGCAACAGGAGGATGGCTACACCTTC. Its translation is CAISEQQEDGYTF.

The chain is built from TRBV9 and TRBJ1-3; weak D call: TRBD1 (5 bases). Germline CDR1 SGDLS, CDR2 YYNGEE. Deletions cut 0 bases from V and 0 bases from J, with 7 bases between. The CDR3 covers 15 residues. CDR3 region: CASSVGTLSGNTIYF. In nucleotides, the CDR3 is TGTGCCAGCAGCGTAGGGACACTCTCTGGAAACACCATATATTTT.

This clone was seen a handful of times. The chain employs TRBV28 and TRBJ1-3; D gene ambiguous. Trimming shortened V by 4 bases and J by 8 bases, and 6 bases separated the two germline ends. The CDR3 has 11 residues. Germline CDR1 and CDR2: MDHEN and SYDVKM. The CDR3 region is CASSWEDTIYF. The CDR3 coding sequence is TGTGCCAGCAGTTGGGAGGACACCATATATTTT.

V and J are TRBV7-9 and TRBJ1-3; D may be TRBD1 (6 bases). The CDR3 is made up of 15 amino acids. The germline V gene encodes CDR1 SEHNR and CDR2 FQNEAQ (reference sequence). V dropped 5 bases and J dropped 0 bases, with 11 bases sitting between them. The CDR3 protein is CASSADRSSGNTIYF. CDR3 bases: TGTGCCAGCAGCGCAGACAGGAGCTCTGGAAACACCATATATTTT. Variable domain in full (rest from reference TRBV7-9 and TRBJ1-3): DTGVSQNPRHKITKRGQNVTFRCDPISEHNRLYWYRQTLGQGPEFLTYFQNEAQLEKSRLLSDRFSAERPKGSFSTLEIQRTEQGDSAMYLCASSADRSSGNTIYFGEGSWLTVV.

The chain is built from TRBV27 and TRBJ2-7; 8 bases fit TRBD1. The germline CDR1 and CDR2 sequences are MNHEY and SMNVEV (reference sequence). The CDR3 runs 17 residues. V lost 5 bases to trimming and J lost 1 base; unmatched junction nucleotides: 13. The CDR3 sequence: CASSREWRTGSSYEQYF. In DNA, the CDR3 is TGTGCCAGCAGTCGAGAGTGGAGGACAGGGAGTTCCTACGAGCAGTACTTC.

This chain connects TRBV25-1 to TRBJ1-4; D gene unclear. The germline V and J ends were trimmed by 5 bases and 3 bases, with 10 bases remaining between them. The germline CDR1 and CDR2 sequences are MGHDK and SYGVNS. The CDR3 totals 14 residues. This chain's CDR3 is CASSPREANEKLFF. Here the CDR3 DNA reads TGTGCCAGCAGTCCGAGAGAGGCTAATGAAAAACTGTTTTTT.

Written as DNA, the CDR3 is TGTGCCAGCAGCCCGAGAGGGGATGGGACAGATACGCAGTATTTT. Its protein is CASSPRGDGTDTQYF. V and J are TRBV11-3 and TRBJ2-3; the D gene could be TRBD1 or TRBD2 (5 bases each). Per germline, CDR1 SGHNT and CDR2 YENEEA. This CDR3 spans 15 amino acids. Trimming pared 5 bases from V and 3 bases from J, leaving 15 bases between.

CDR3 region: CASSYSRVSTEAFF. The CDR3 DNA reads TGTGCCAGCAGTTACTCGCGGGTCTCAACTGAAGCTTTCTTT. The J gene is TRBJ1-1, the V gene TRBV6-5; D gene ambiguous. Germline CDR1 is MNHEY and CDR2 is SVGAGI. Trimming pared 0 bases from V and 5 bases from J, leaving 10 bases between. The CDR3 runs 14 residues.

This chain uses TRBV7-2 with TRBJ1-5, with D unclear. V lost 2 bases and J 8 bases, leaving 7 bases between the germline ends. Germline CDR1 reads SGHTA; CDR2 reads FQGNSA. This CDR3 spans 12 amino acids. CDR3 residues: CASSLSMEPQHF. In DNA form, the CDR3 reads TGTGCCAGCAGCTTAAGTATGGAGCCCCAGCATTTT.

The rearrangement uses TRBV5-1 and TRBJ2-3; 13 nucleotides match TRBD2. The germline CDR1 and CDR2 sequences are SGHRS and YFSETQ. Trimming cost V 1 base and J 5 bases; bases outside gene matches: 4. The CDR3 runs 16 residues. DNA of the CDR3: TGCGCCAGCAGCTTGTGGACTAGCGGGGGTTTAGATACGCAGTATTTT. This encodes CASSLWTSGGLDTQYF.

The chain couples TRBV10-3 to TRBJ1-2; D unresolved. This CDR3 region has 15 residues. The germline V gene has CDR1 ENHRY and CDR2 SYGVKD. V was pared by 0 bases and J by 2 bases, with 10 bases between. CDR3 coding DNA: TGTGCCATCAGTGAGTCACTTGAAATCAACTATGGCTACACCTTC. Amino acids: CAISESLEINYGYTF.

This clone was recorded a few times. J is TRBJ1-5 and V is TRBV9; 9 bases are shared with TRBD1. Germline V gene lookup returns CDR1 SGDLS and CDR2 YYNGEE. This CDR3 comprises 14 residues. V lost 2 bases to trimming and J lost 7 bases; unmatched junction nucleotides: 4. CDR3 in amino acids: CASSVTGTGQPQHF. The DNA of the CDR3 is TGTGCCAGCAGCGTGACAGGGACAGGGCAGCCCCAGCATTTT.

The V and J genes are TRBV5-1 and TRBJ2-3; 11 bases fit TRBD2. This CDR3 spans 16 amino acids. V was pared by 4 bases and J by 3 bases, with 7 bases of the junction left unmatched. Germline CDR1 reads SGHRS; CDR2 reads YFSETQ. The CDR3 protein is CASSPPTSGKTDTQYF. The CDR3 bases are TGCGCCAGCAGCCCCCCGACTAGCGGGAAAACAGATACGCAGTATTTT.

This rearrangement joins TRBV6-5 to TRBJ1-6; a weak D match, TRBD1 (6 bases). Trimming removed 8 bases from V and 2 bases from J, with 13 bases in between. Germline loops: CDR1 MNHEY, CDR2 SVGAGI. CDR3 length: 15 amino acids. Here the CDR3 reads CASGPGQTYNSPLHF. Written as DNA, the CDR3 is TGTGCCAGCGGACCGGGACAAACCTATAATTCACCCCTCCACTTT.

The rearrangement uses TRBV28 and TRBJ1-4, with D tentatively TRBD1 (5 bases). Trimming left V 3 bases short and J 8 bases short, with 16 bases between. The CDR3 runs 15 residues. CDR1 MDHEN and CDR2 SYDVKM come from the germline V gene. The CDR3 region has the DNA TGTGCCAGCAGTTTGGGGGGGAGGAAGTGGGAAAAACTGTTTTTT. Translation: CASSLGGRKWEKLFF.

The chain has TRBV10-3 and TRBJ1-3; TRBD1 might be the D (6 bases). Trimming cost V 1 base and J 6 bases, with 22 bases left between them. Germline values: CDR1 ENHRY, CDR2 SYGVKD. This CDR3 has 18 residues. In nucleotides, the CDR3 is TGTGCCATCAGTGAGTTAATCAGTGTCTGGGGGCAAGAAAACACCATATATTTT. It specifies CAISELISVWGQENTIYF.

The chain combines TRBV5-1 with TRBJ2-6; D is unresolved. Trimming took off 1 base at V and 1 base at J, with 6 bases between the two ends. CDR3 size: 15 residues. CDR1 is SGHRS, CDR2 YFSETQ, per germline. The CDR3 DNA reads TGCGCCAGCAGCTTGAGCCTATCTGGGGCCAACGTCCTGACTTTC. Its translation: CASSLSLSGANVLTF.

The chain employs TRBV5-4 and TRBJ2-7; possible D gene TRBD1, 6 bases. The V and J ends lost 2 bases and 4 bases respectively, with 13 bases between them. The germline V gene has CDR1 SGHNT and CDR2 YYREEE (reference sequence). This CDR3 spans 14 amino acids. Here the CDR3 reads CASSFSGTPYEQYV. The CDR3 DNA is TGTGCCAGCAGCTTTTCCGGGACACCGTACGAGCAGTACGTC.

This chain links TRBV30 with TRBJ1-1, with D perhaps matching TRBD1 (5 bases). Looked up from germline, CDR1 is GTSNPN and CDR2 is SVGIG (reference sequence). CDR3 size: 13 residues. The V and J ends lost 1 base and 0 bases respectively, with 6 bases between them. CDR3 in DNA: TGTGCCTGGAGTGGACAGTTGAACACTGAAGCTTTCTTT. It yields the protein CAWSGQLNTEAFF.

This chain joins TRBV10-3 and TRBJ1-2, with 7 bases fitting TRBD1. Germline V gene lookup returns CDR1 ENHRY and CDR2 SYGVKD. The V and J ends lost 4 bases and 7 bases, in that order; junction bases with no gene match: 12. The length of the CDR3 is 15 residues. The CDR3 loop is CAISGWTGPSGGYTF. In DNA, the CDR3 is TGTGCCATCAGTGGCTGGACAGGACCGTCGGGTGGCTACACCTTC.

The V call is TRBV19, the J call TRBJ1-6, with D perhaps TRBD1 (5 bases). V was clipped by 0 bases and J by 7 bases, with 10 bases between them. Germline V gene lookup returns CDR1 LNHDA and CDR2 SQIVND (reference sequence). The CDR3 totals 15 residues. DNA of the CDR3: TGTGCCAGTAGTATAGAGGCAGGGATAAATTCACCCCTCCACTTT. Translation: CASSIEAGINSPLHF.

The rearrangement links TRBV7-9 to TRBJ1-5; the D is unclear. The CDR3 sequence is 13 residues long. Germline assignment: CDR1 SEHNR and CDR2 FQNEAQ (reference sequence). V lost 0 bases, J lost 11 bases, and 11 bases lay in between. CDR3 amino acids: CASSLASMQAQHF. Here the CDR3 DNA reads TGTGCCAGCAGCTTAGCGTCCATGCAGGCCCAGCATTTT.